This TCR beta chain was recorded in a study of T cells after yellow fever vaccination. A process of 5'RACE template switching, which added a universal primer site and UMIs, was used to make TCR cDNA. TCRdb reanalysed the 5' RACE reads using MiXCR and keeps one entry per CDR3 protein. The top ten clones hold 15% of a sample with 610,000 or so distinct CDR3 sequences, roughly 12% of them seen once. Concerning this clonotype itself: The antigen is not known.

Study-wide results and limits: The secondary response was weaker, and its peak arrived faster, on day 5 versus 15.

The ends were cut back, 1 base at V and 3 bases at J, with 19 bases in the middle. The CDR3 is 17 amino acids. Germline CDR1 reads SGHDN; CDR2 reads FVKESK. The sample here was PBMCs, taken on the day of the yellow fever booster vaccination. The J gene is TRBJ2-7, the V gene TRBV14; perhaps D is TRBD1 or TRBD2 (7 bases each). This clonotype was obtained from a man aged 25-45 years who received the YFV17D yellow fever vaccine. CDR3 nucleotide sequence: TGTGCCAGCAGCCAAGTTCAGGGGGGGCGGGAGCACTACGAGCAGTACTTC. It is translated as CASSQVQGGREHYEQYF. Complete variable domain (other parts from reference TRBV14 and TRBJ2-7): EAGVTQFPSHSVIEKGQTVTLRCDPISGHDNLYWYRRVMGKEIKFLLHFVKESKQDESGMPNNRFLAERTGGTYSTLKVQPAELEDSGVYFCASSQVQGGREHYEQYFGPGTRLTVT.